These 19 T cell receptor beta chains originate from one sample sequenced in a study of Graves' ophthalmopathy and Graves' hyperthyroidism. Investigators amplified TCR beta CDR3 regions from RNA transcripts. First-round RT-PCR employed HTBI primers, with a second-round multiplex PCR after it. TCRdb redid the calling of the multiplex PCR reads with MiXCR, one entry per CDR3 protein. The sample yields a few hundred thousand distinct CDR3 sequences, about 22% seen once. What was sequenced was peripheral blood. These receptors were collected from a woman aged 45 to 65 with Graves' ophthalmopathy.

This clonotype was counted at least ten times. The genes are TRBV19 and TRBJ2-2, with no clear D. The CDR3 has 16 amino acids. CDR1 LNHDA and CDR2 SQIVND come from the germline V gene (reference sequence). The V gene lost 1 base and the J gene lost 0 bases, with 9 bases spanning the gap. This CDR3 reads CASSIVTQANTGELFF. CDR3 bases: TGTGCCAGTAGTATAGTAACGCAGGCGAACACCGGGGAGCTGTTTTTT.

This clonotype was seen ten or more times. The CDR3 DNA follows: TGTGCCTGGAGTATCGGGTCCTACGAGCAGTACTTC. Protein product: CAWSIGSYEQYF. The chain carries TRBV30 and TRBJ2-7; D remains ambiguous. CDR3 length equals 12 residues. Germline values: CDR1 GTSNPN, CDR2 SVGIG (reference sequence). Trimming shortened V by 2 bases and J by 1 base, and 6 bases separated the two germline ends.

This clonotype was detected many times. This chain connects TRBV2 to TRBJ2-5; D gene unclear. Per germline, CDR1 SNHLY and CDR2 FYNNEI. The CDR3 runs 13 residues. Between the trimmed V and J ends, which lost 4 bases and 5 bases, there was a span of 11 bases. CDR3 sequence (DNA): TGTGCCAGCAGTGGATTGGGCGGCGAGACCCAGTACTTC. This codes for CASSGLGGETQYF.

The genes are TRBV28 and TRBJ1-2; 10 bases map to TRBD1. The length of the CDR3 is 14 residues. From germline, CDR1 is MDHEN and CDR2 SYDVKM. J gave up 6 bases and V 6 bases, and 7 bases lay outside the gene matches. The CDR3 DNA reads TGTGCCAGCAGATCTCCCGGGACAGGGGATGGCTACACCTTC. This codes for CASRSPGTGDGYTF.

Ten or more counts support this clonotype. This chain links TRBV28 with TRBJ1-5, with D uncertain. CDR1 is MDHEN, CDR2 SYDVKM, per germline. This CDR3 is built from 15 residues. The germline V and J ends were trimmed by 2 bases and 3 bases, with 11 bases remaining between them. The CDR3 reads CASSLVGINNQPQHF. The CDR3 DNA reads TGTGCCAGCAGTTTAGTAGGGATCAACAATCAGCCCCAGCATTTT. Using reference TRBV28 and TRBJ1-5 for the parts outside the CDR3, the full variable domain is DVKVTQSSRYLVKRTGEKVFLECVQDMDHENMFWYRQDPGLGLRLIYFSYDVKMKEKGDIPEGYSVSREKKERFSLILESASTNQTSMYLCASSLVGINNQPQHFGDGTRLSIL.

This clonotype was observed many times. The genes are TRBV6-1 and TRBJ2-7, with D unclear. Germline V lookup: CDR1 MNHNS, CDR2 SASEGT. This CDR3 region has 10 residues. The germline V and J ends were trimmed by 3 bases and 4 bases, with 1 base remaining between them. The DNA for the CDR3 is TGTGCCAGCAGTGAGTACGAGCAGTACTTC. Amino acid sequence: CASSEYEQYF.

Ten or more counts support this clonotype. The chain combines TRBV5-6 with TRBJ2-4; TRBD1 matches at 10 bases. V lost 4 bases to trimming and J lost 8 bases; unmatched junction nucleotides: 3. The CDR3 covers 13 residues. CDR1 is SGHDT and CDR2 is YYEEEE in the germline V gene. The CDR3 loop is CASSGTGVDIQYF. The CDR3 nucleotides read TGTGCCAGCAGCGGGACAGGGGTTGACATTCAGTACTTC.

Ten or more counts support this clonotype. This chain joins TRBV2 and TRBJ2-5; 10 nucleotides agree with TRBD2. Looked up from germline, CDR1 is SNHLY and CDR2 is FYNNEI. CDR3 length: 16 amino acids. Unmatched junction bases numbered 12, after V lost 7 bases and J lost 4 bases. In DNA form, the CDR3 reads TGTGCCAGCAATACCCCGCTAGCGGGAGAGCCAGAGACCCAGTACTTC. Protein: CASNTPLAGEPETQYF.

The DNA of the CDR3 is TGTGCCAGCAGCGTGGCCGGGAACTATGGCTACACCTTC. Translating gives CASSVAGNYGYTF. The chain combines TRBV9 with TRBJ1-2; no firm D call. This CDR3 is built from 13 residues. The V and J ends lost 2 bases and 2 bases respectively, with 7 bases between them. CDR1 and CDR2 (germline): SGDLS, YYNGEE.

The chain combines TRBV12-3 or TRBV12-4 with TRBJ1-3, with unresolved D. V lost 7 bases and J lost 0, with 13 bases in between. The CDR3 length is 15 residues. CDR3 coding DNA: TGTGCCAGCACCGCACATGGGATCTCTGGAAACACCATATATTTT. Amino acid sequence: CASTAHGISGNTIYF.

This sequence joins TRBV5-1 and TRBJ2-2, with TRBD1 identical over 11 bases. The CDR3 spans 14 residues. Trimming removed 4 bases from V and 7 bases from J; junction bases left unmatched: 3. The germline V gene has CDR1 SGHRS and CDR2 YFSETQ. This CDR3 reads CASSRDRGIGELFF. The CDR3 DNA sequence: TGCGCCAGCAGCCGGGACAGGGGGATCGGGGAGCTGTTTTTT.

This clonotype was counted ten times or more. CDR3 sequence reads: CSARSGTGITDTQYF. The CDR3 DNA reads TGCAGTGCTAGAAGCGGGACAGGGATTACTGATACGCAGTATTTT. The rearrangement uses TRBV20-1 and TRBJ2-3; 9 bases match TRBD1. Germline loops: CDR1 DFQATT, CDR2 SNEGSKA (reference sequence). The length of the CDR3 is 15 residues. Germline trimming cut 2 bases from V and 6 bases from J; bases unmatched to any gene: 9.

The sample holds a few counts of this clonotype. This chain links TRBV4-1 with TRBJ1-2; the D gene is possibly TRBD1 (5 bases). Trimming shortened V by 3 bases and J by 0 bases, and 11 bases separated the two germline ends. The CDR3 extends over 15 amino acids. Germline V gene data show CDR1 as MGHRA and CDR2 as YSYEKL. Written as DNA, the CDR3 is TGCGCCAGCAGCCAGATGACAGCAACTAACTATGGCTACACCTTC. Translating gives CASSQMTATNYGYTF.

The chain combines TRBV6-1 with TRBJ1-1; 11 bases align to TRBD1. Per germline, CDR1 MNHNS and CDR2 SASEGT. V lost 5 bases and J lost 5; bases outside the gene matches: 4. The CDR3 runs 14 residues. The CDR3: CASSMDRGRTEAFF. The CDR3 bases are TGTGCCAGCAGTATGGACAGGGGGCGAACTGAAGCTTTCTTT.

The chain carries TRBV5-1 and TRBJ1-1; D may be TRBD1 (5 bases). In germline, CDR1 is SGHRS, CDR2 YFSETQ. There are 14 residues in the CDR3. The V gene lost 6 bases and the J gene lost 0 bases, with 12 bases spanning the gap. The CDR3 loop reads CASKTAGMNTEAFF. In DNA, the CDR3 is TGCGCCAGCAAGACAGCGGGCATGAACACTGAAGCTTTCTTT.

This clonotype was seen ten or more times. This rearrangement joins TRBV7-9 to TRBJ2-5; D not resolved. V was cut by 5 bases and J by 5 bases, with 18 bases left in between. Germline values: CDR1 SEHNR, CDR2 FQNEAQ (reference sequence). There are 15 residues in the CDR3. This CDR3 is CASSRTAPPKETQYF. The CDR3 DNA follows: TGTGCCAGCAGCCGGACCGCCCCTCCTAAGGAGACCCAGTACTTC.

The sample holds many counts of this clonotype. J is TRBJ1-5 and V is TRBV19; D uncertain. V was shortened by 3 bases and J by 4 bases, with 13 bases between the two germline ends. Germline V lookup: CDR1 LNHDA, CDR2 SQIVND (reference sequence). This CDR3 has 15 residues. CDR3 amino acids: CASSIGPGLNQPQHF. The CDR3 DNA sequence: TGTGCCAGTAGTATTGGTCCGGGTTTAAATCAGCCCCAGCATTTT.

In this sample, this clonotype turned up many times. The CDR3 region is CASSLRGTGGNQPQHF. The CDR3, as DNA: TGTGCCAGCAGTCTCCGGGGGACAGGGGGCAATCAGCCCCAGCATTTT. The J gene is TRBJ1-5, the V gene TRBV12-3 or TRBV12-4; 10 bases align to TRBD1. This CDR3 contains 16 residues. The V gene end was trimmed by 5 bases and the J gene end by 2 bases; junction bases not matched to a gene: 6.

This clonotype was counted a single time. The V and J genes are TRBV10-3 and TRBJ2-5, with D perhaps TRBD1 (6 bases). The CDR3 consists of 14 residues. The germline V and J ends were trimmed by 6 bases and 0 bases, with 11 bases remaining between them. Germline V gene lookup returns CDR1 ENHRY and CDR2 SYGVKD. The CDR3 protein is CAIRPRTDQETQYF. In DNA form, the CDR3 reads TGTGCCATCAGACCCCGGACAGACCAAGAGACCCAGTACTTC.